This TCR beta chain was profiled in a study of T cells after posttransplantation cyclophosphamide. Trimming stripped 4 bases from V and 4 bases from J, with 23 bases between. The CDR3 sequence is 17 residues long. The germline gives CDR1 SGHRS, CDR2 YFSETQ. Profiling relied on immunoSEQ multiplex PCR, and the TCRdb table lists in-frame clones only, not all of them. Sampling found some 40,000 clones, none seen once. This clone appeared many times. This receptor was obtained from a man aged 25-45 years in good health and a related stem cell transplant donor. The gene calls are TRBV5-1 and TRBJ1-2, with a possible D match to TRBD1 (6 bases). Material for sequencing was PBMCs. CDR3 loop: CASSLTKKGQSGYGYTF. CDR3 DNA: TGCGCCAGCAGCCTCACCAAAAAGGGACAATCGGGCTATGGCTACACCTTC.